This is a list of T cell receptor beta chains from one sample in a study of blood T cells in healthy people across ages. TCRdb independently ran MiXCR on the 5' RACE reads; one entry per CDR3 protein. In the table there are 730,000 or so distinct CDR3 sequences, approximately 39% of which are singletons. Sequenced input: blood. The receptors here all came from a woman aged 55-70 years in good health. Each CDR3 is given with its conserved first and last residue. A D gene is named only where the DNA matches it firmly. Size is omitted from some rows. Given values are once, few, many or a class for expanded clones.

D,size,V,J,DNA,CDR3
-,few,TRBV7-3,TRBJ2-5,TGTGCCAGCAGCTTAATGGGCGGGATCCAAGAGACCCAGTACTTC,CASSLMGGIQETQYF
-,-,TRBV7-2,TRBJ1-1,TGTGCCAGCAGCCCTACCGCCACAGTGAACACTGAAGCTTTCTTT,CASSPTATVNTEAFF
-,-,TRBV7-3,TRBJ2-3,TGTGCCAGCAGCTCAGAGAGGGCAGGGGCAGATACGCAGTATTTT,CASSSERAGADTQYF
-,-,TRBV6-6,TRBJ1-5,TGTGCCAGCAGTTACCGGGGAGGTGATCAGCCCCAGCATTTT,CASSYRGGDQPQHF
-,-,TRBV20-1,TRBJ2-7,TGCAGTGCTGACGTAATAGGTGACCGGGGCGAGCAGTACTTC,CSADVIGDRGEQYF
-,once,TRBV7-3,TRBJ2-7,TGTGCCAGCAGCCAAACCGCCGGGAGCTCCTACGAGCAGTACTTC,CASSQTAGSSYEQYF
TRBD2,-,TRBV7-3,TRBJ2-5,TGTGCCAGCAGCTCGGGACTAGGGTTCAATGAGCAGTACTTC,CASSSGLGFNEQYF
-,-,TRBV6-5,TRBJ2-7,TGTGCCACCTGGAGGGTCTCCACCGAGCAGTACTTC,CATWRVSTEQYF
TRBD2,-,TRBV28,TRBJ2-1,TGTGCCAGCATTAAAAGCGGGAGTCGGGATGAGCAGTTCTTC,CASIKSGSRDEQFF
-,-,TRBV29-1,TRBJ2-1,TGCAGCGAAACCTACGGATCCGAGCAGTTCTTC,CSETYGSEQFF
TRBD2,many,TRBV6-2/TRBV6-3,TRBJ2-5,TGTGCCAGCAAGACTAGCGGGAGCAAGCAGTACTTC,CASKTSGSKQYF
-,-,TRBV4-2,TRBJ1-2,TGTGCCAGCAGCCAAGCGGTCGGTGCCAACTATGGCTACACCTTC,CASSQAVGANYGYTF
TRBD2,few,TRBV24-1,TRBJ2-5,TGTGCCACCAGTGATGTAGCGGGATTTGTGCAAGAGACCCAGTACTTC,CATSDVAGFVQETQYF
TRBD2,many,TRBV29-1,TRBJ2-7,TGCAGCCTCTCAGCGGGAGGGCACAACGAGCAGTACTTC,CSLSAGGHNEQYF
TRBD1,few,TRBV20-1,TRBJ2-5,TGCAGTGCCAAAATCCCGGGACAGAGAGAGACCCAGTACTTC,CSAKIPGQRETQYF
TRBD2,-,TRBV6-1,TRBJ2-3,TGTGCCAGCAGCCTAACTCTAGCGGGGGGGCAAGATACGCAGTATTTT,CASSLTLAGGQDTQYF
TRBD1,-,TRBV5-6,TRBJ2-3,TGTGCCAGCCAAATCTCTCAGGGACAGGGAAGAGATACGCAGTATTTT,CASQISQGQGRDTQYF
-,-,TRBV29-1,TRBJ2-5,TGCAGCGTGAGACCTACGCTAGCGCACCAAGAGACCCAGTACTTC,CSVRPTLAHQETQYF
TRBD1,many,TRBV6-5,TRBJ1-2,TGTGCCAGCAGCCCGGGACAGGGAATTGGCTACACCTTC,CASSPGQGIGYTF
-,-,TRBV18,TRBJ1-1,TGTGCCAGCTCACCGATGCATAACACTGAAGCTTTCTTT,CASSPMHNTEAFF
-,-,TRBV7-9,TRBJ2-7,TGTGCCAGCAGCCCCGTTTTTCGTCCCTACGAGCAGTACTTC,CASSPVFRPYEQYF
-,few,TRBV29-1,TRBJ1-3,TGCAGCGTCGGGCAGTCTGGAAACACCATATATTTT,CSVGQSGNTIYF
TRBD1,-,TRBV6-5,TRBJ2-1,TGTGCCAGCAATGACAGGGACAATGAGCAGTTCTTC,CASNDRDNEQFF
-,few,TRBV5-1,TRBJ2-7,TGCGCCAGCAGCCTACGATGGACGACCTACGAGCAGTACTTC,CASSLRWTTYEQYF
-,-,TRBV20-1,TRBJ1-2,TGCAGTGCTAGAGTTGAGGGTTGGGGCTCGTACACCTTC,CSARVEGWGSYTF
-,once,TRBV9,TRBJ1-2,TGTGCCAGCAGCTCCGTCGGGGTCACCTTC,CASSSVGVTF